Sequencing of this T cell receptor (beta chain) was carried out in a study of memory CD4+ T cells and cytomegalovirus serostatus. This table comes from immunoSEQ multiplex PCR, and its TCRdb copy is limited to in-frame clones, with some not included. The repertoire consists of tens of thousands of clones, with about three quarters occurring once and the leading ten covering roughly 4.4%. Germline V gene data show CDR1 as MNHEY and CDR2 as SVGAGI. The CDR3 loop spans 15 amino acids. The germline V and J ends were trimmed by 2 bases and 0 bases, with 10 bases remaining between them. This clone was recorded only once. Single viable CD3+CD4+CD8-CD45RO+ cells were sorted as the memory CD4+ T cells.

The specimen was memory CD4+ T cells from blood. The chain recombines TRBV6-5 with TRBJ1-2; no firm D call. The TCR comes from an adult in good health and CMV-seropositive. DNA of the CDR3: TGTGCCAGCAGTTACGGCGTCCACACTAACTATGGCTACACCTTC. Translated: CASSYGVHTNYGYTF.